A selection of T cell receptor beta chains follows, all from one sample in a study of technical replicates of blood from a few donors. Here immunoSEQ multiplex PCR was the method, and the copy in TCRdb shows in-frame clones only, minus some. This table has over 70,000 clones, 90% to 97% appearing once. Material for sequencing was T cells isolated from PBMCs. These receptors all come from a human donor in good health. Each CDR3 is given with its conserved first and last residue. The D gene is left open where the match is weak. Where a row states a size, it is once, few, many or the class of an expanded clone; other rows omit it.

>TRBJ1-1|NA|NA|TRBV29-1
TGCAGCGTTGCATCTCGGTCGGGTTTGTACACTGAAGCTTTCTTT
CSVASRSGLYTEAFF
>TRBJ2-7|NA|NA|TRBV10-2
TGCGCCAGCACCCTAGGGGGCTACGAGCAGTACTTC
CASTLGGYEQYF
>TRBJ1-2|NA|NA|TRBV30
TGTGCCTGGATAGGCAGGGGATTTGTTGGCTACACCTTC
CAWIGRGFVGYTF
>TRBJ1-1|NA|NA|TRBV30
TGTGCCTGGAGTGTACCAGTGAACACTGAAGCTTTCTTT
CAWSVPVNTEAFF
>TRBJ2-5|TRBD1|NA|TRBV7-9
TGTGCCAGCAGCTTAGCGAGGACAGGGGTAGGGGAGACCCAGTACTTC
CASSLARTGVGETQYF
>TRBJ2-2|TRBD1|NA|TRBV5-1
TGCGCCAGCAGCAGCCTCAACAGGGGGCGCGGCACCGGGGAGCTGTTTTTT
CASSSLNRGRGTGELFF
>TRBJ2-7|NA|NA|TRBV5-6
TGTGCCAGCAGCCCCTCAGGTGGCGAGCAGTACTTC
CASSPSGGEQYF
>TRBJ1-5|NA|NA|TRBV28
TGTGCCAGCAGTTTCTTACAGGTCGGAAATCAGCCCCAGCATTTT
CASSFLQVGNQPQHF
>TRBJ2-7|TRBD2|NA|TRBV5-4
TGTGCCAGCAGCTTGAGACGCGGGAGGGAAACCTACGAGCAGTACTTC
CASSLRRGRETYEQYF
>TRBJ2-7|NA|NA|TRBV30
TGTGCCTGGGAGGCGGCAGGGAGGTCCTACGAGCAGTACTTC
CAWEAAGRSYEQYF
>TRBJ1-1|NA|NA|TRBV5-1
TGCGCCAGCAGCGAACAGACAGGGAACACTGAAGCTTTCTTT
CASSEQTGNTEAFF
>TRBJ2-2|NA|NA|TRBV6-6
TGTGCCAGCAGTTCTGGGGGCCTAAACACCGGGGAGCTGTTTTTT
CASSSGGLNTGELFF
>TRBJ1-3|NA|NA|TRBV9
TGTGCCAGCAGCGTAGCTACTGGAAACACCATATATTTT
CASSVATGNTIYF
>TRBJ2-3|NA|NA|TRBV4-1
TGCGCCAGCAGTCCGGGGAAGGCGGGATCGCGCACAGATACGCAGTATTTT
CASSPGKAGSRTDTQYF
>TRBJ1-5|TRBD1|NA|TRBV30
TGTGCCTGGAGTGTGAAAGGGGGCGGACAGCCCCAGCATTTT
CAWSVKGGGQPQHF
>TRBJ1-1|NA|NA|TRBV29-1
TGCAGCGTATTGATAGGTGTGACATATGAAGCTTTCTTT
CSVLIGVTYEAFF
>TRBJ1-1|NA|NA|TRBV5-6
TGTGCCTCGCGCGGGGGGCTGAACACTGAAGCTTTCTTT
CASRGGLNTEAFF
>TRBJ1-1|NA|NA|TRBV6-5
TGTGCCAGCAGTTTACTCGAGACAGGATTTGAAGCTTTCTTT
CASSLLETGFEAFF
>TRBJ2-3|TRBD1|NA|TRBV14
TGTGCCAGCAGCCAACCAACAGGGGGCACGCAGTATTTT
CASSQPTGGTQYF
>TRBJ1-6|NA|NA|TRBV11-3
TGTGCCAGCAGCTTAGGGGCTTGGGGGAGGAAAGATTCACCCCTCCACTTT
CASSLGAWGRKDSPLHF
>TRBJ2-4|NA|once|TRBV30
TGTGCCTGGAACCTACAGGGCACCAAAAACATTCAGTACTTC
CAWNLQGTKNIQYF
>TRBJ2-5|NA|NA|TRBV6-5
TGTGCCAGCAGCCGAGACCAGGGTCTTGGGACCCAGTACTTC
CASSRDQGLGTQYF
>TRBJ1-5|NA|NA|TRBV30
TGTGCCTGGTCGGACAGCAGCAATCAGCCCCAGCATTTT
CAWSDSSNQPQHF
>TRBJ1-5|NA|NA|TRBV27
TGTGCCAGCAGTCTAATAGGGGGCAATCAGCCCCAGCATTTT
CASSLIGGNQPQHF
>TRBJ1-1|NA|NA|TRBV7-9
TGTGCCAGCAGCTTCCGTCGGGTGGGCCTCGGGGGGAACACTGAAGCTTTCTTT
CASSFRRVGLGGNTEAFF
>TRBJ1-1|NA|NA|TRBV28
TGTGCCAGCGTCCCACGGGAGCTGAACACTGAAGCTTTCTTT
CASVPRELNTEAFF
>TRBJ1-6|TRBD1|NA|TRBV9
TGTGCCAGCAGCGAGGGACAGGGAATGTATACCCTCCACTTT
CASSEGQGMYTLHF
>TRBJ2-7|NA|NA|TRBV4-1
TGCGCCAGCAGCCGGTCCGAGACAGCCCTCAACCCCTACGAGCAGTACTTC
CASSRSETALNPYEQYF
>TRBJ2-1|NA|NA|TRBV4-2
TGTGCCAGCAGCCAAGCAGGGGAAAGCTCCTACAATGAGCAGTTCTTC
CASSQAGESSYNEQFF
>TRBJ2-7|NA|once|TRBV5-4
TGTGCCAGCAGCTCCCCCAAGGGAGGAGTGGACGAGCAGTACTTC
CASSSPKGGVDEQYF
>TRBJ2-1|NA|once|TRBV15
TGTGCCACCAGCAAATGGGGGGAGGCCACGGCCGATGAGCAGTTCTTC
CATSKWGEATADEQFF
>TRBJ2-1|NA|NA|TRBV4-2
TGTGCCAGCAGCCAAGGGGATAGGGGCTCCTACAATGAGCAGTTCTTC
CASSQGDRGSYNEQFF
>TRBJ1-2|TRBD1|NA|TRBV4-1
TGCGCCAGCAGCCGATCCCCGGGACAGCCTAAAACCTTC
CASSRSPGQPKTF
>TRBJ2-1|NA|NA|TRBV6-5
TGTGCCAGCAGTTATCCCCCTATGAGTGAGCAGTTCTTC
CASSYPPMSEQFF
>TRBJ2-3|TRBD2|NA|TRBV6-4
TGTGCCAGCAGTGACTCGATGGGACTAGCGGGAAGACGAGATACGCAGTATTTT
CASSDSMGLAGRRDTQYF
>TRBJ2-2|NA|NA|TRBV9
TGTGCCAGCAGCGTTATACAGGGCGGCACCGGGGAGCTGTTTTTT
CASSVIQGGTGELFF
>TRBJ2-3|TRBD2|NA|TRBV9
TGTGCCAGCAGCGTGAGCGGGAGCTCAGATACGCAGTATTTT
CASSVSGSSDTQYF
>TRBJ1-1|NA|NA|TRBV4-1
TGCGCCAGCAGCCAAAACAGAGAACTTGAAGCTTTCTTT
CASSQNRELEAFF
>TRBJ2-7|TRBD1|NA|TRBV7-6
TGTGCCAGCAGCCGGACAGGCTCCTACGAGCAGTACTTC
CASSRTGSYEQYF
>TRBJ2-1|TRBD2|NA|TRBV19
TGTGCCAGTAGTATTCTTCTCGTTTGGCACGGGACTAGCGGGAGGGTAACCCACAATGAGCAGTTCTTC
CASSILLVWHGTSGRVTHNEQFF